Below are 3 T cell receptor beta chains sequenced from a single sample in a study of cytomegalovirus exposure and HLA in healthy donors. The PCR had 60 Vbeta and 13 Jbeta primers. Sequencing used immunoSEQ multiplex PCR; TCRdb keeps in-frame clones, though not all of them. Here the sample spans 160,000 or so clones, about 80% being singletons. The specimen sequenced was PBMCs. The receptors were sampled from a woman in her forties or fifties in good health and CMV-seronegative.

This chain uses TRBV13 with TRBJ2-5, with D possibly TRBD2 on 5 matching bases. CDR3 length: 15 amino acids. The V end lost 3 bases, the J end lost 4 bases, and 15 bases lay between the germline ends. CDR1 and CDR2 (germline): PRHDT, FYEKMQ (reference sequence). The CDR3 loop reads CASSFGLPGVETQYF. The DNA of the CDR3 is TGTGCCAGCAGCTTTGGCCTTCCCGGGGTAGAGACCCAGTACTTC.

The V call is TRBV29-1, the J call TRBJ2-1, with 15 bases identical to TRBD2. CDR3 length equals 17 residues. V trimming: 6 bases; J trimming: 6 bases; junction bases outside the gene matches: 12. CDR1 is SQVTM, CDR2 ANQGSEA, per germline. DNA for the CDR3: TGCAGCGTCGGCGGACTAGCGGGGGGGCCTGTCCTCAATGAGCAGTTCTTC. This encodes CSVGGLAGGPVLNEQFF.

The gene calls are TRBV11-2 and TRBJ1-2; D is unclear. Germline CDR1 is SGHAT and CDR2 is FQNNGV. The CDR3 runs to 18 residues. Trimming removed 5 bases from V and 3 bases from J, with 25 bases in between. The CDR3 DNA is TGTGCCAGCAGCCTAATCCGAACAAGCCTAGGAAAGTACTATGGCTACACCTTC. It translates to CASSLIRTSLGKYYGYTF.